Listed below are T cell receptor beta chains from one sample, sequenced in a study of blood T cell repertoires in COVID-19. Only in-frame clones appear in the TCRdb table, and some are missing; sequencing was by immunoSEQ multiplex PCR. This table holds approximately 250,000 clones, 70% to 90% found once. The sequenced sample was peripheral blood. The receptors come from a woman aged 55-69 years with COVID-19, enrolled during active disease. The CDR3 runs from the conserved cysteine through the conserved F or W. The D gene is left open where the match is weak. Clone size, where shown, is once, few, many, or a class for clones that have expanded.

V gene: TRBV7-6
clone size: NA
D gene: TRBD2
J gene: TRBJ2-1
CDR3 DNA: TGTGCCAGCAGCTTAGCCCTAGCGGGGGGGGTTTATGAGCAGTTCTTC
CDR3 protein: CASSLALAGGVYEQFF

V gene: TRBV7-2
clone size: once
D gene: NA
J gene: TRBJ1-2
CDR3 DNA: TGTGCCAGCGGGGGGGAAAGGGGCTACACCTTC
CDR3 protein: CASGGERGYTF

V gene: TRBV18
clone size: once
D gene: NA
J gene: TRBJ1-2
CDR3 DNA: TGTGCCAGCTCACCACCTGACCGCCGGGCTAACTATGGCTACACCTTC
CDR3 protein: CASSPPDRRANYGYTF

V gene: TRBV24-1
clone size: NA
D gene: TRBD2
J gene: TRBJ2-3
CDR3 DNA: TGTGCCACCAGTGGACTAGCGGGCCCTCCCAGCACAGATACGCAGTATTTT
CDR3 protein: CATSGLAGPPSTDTQYF

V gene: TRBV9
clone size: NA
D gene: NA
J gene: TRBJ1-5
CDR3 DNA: TGTGCCAGCAGCGTAGCAGGGGAACGTCAGCCCCAGCATTTT
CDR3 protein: CASSVAGERQPQHF

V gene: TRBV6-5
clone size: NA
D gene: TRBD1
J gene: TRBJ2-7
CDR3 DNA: TGTGCCAGCAGTTTGGGGACAGGGAGCTCCTACGAGCAGTACTTC
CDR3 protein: CASSLGTGSSYEQYF

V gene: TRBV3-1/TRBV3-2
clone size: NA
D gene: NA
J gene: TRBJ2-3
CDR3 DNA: TGTGCCAGCAGCGAAGGGGCCAGGAATGTATATACGCAGTATTTT
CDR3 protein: CASSEGARNVYTQYF

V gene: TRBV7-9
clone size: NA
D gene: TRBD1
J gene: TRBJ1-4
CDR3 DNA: TGTGCCAGCAGCTTAATTCGGACAGGGGAGAATGAAAAACTGTTTTTT
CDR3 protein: CASSLIRTGENEKLFF

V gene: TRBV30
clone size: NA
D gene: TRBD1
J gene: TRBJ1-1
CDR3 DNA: TGTGCCTGGAGTGTAGGGGGCATCATGAACACTGAAGCTTTCTTT
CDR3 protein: CAWSVGGIMNTEAFF

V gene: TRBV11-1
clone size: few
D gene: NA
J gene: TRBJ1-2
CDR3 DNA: TGTGCCAGCAGCTTAAAGCTGGACTATGGCTACACCTTC
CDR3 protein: CASSLKLDYGYTF

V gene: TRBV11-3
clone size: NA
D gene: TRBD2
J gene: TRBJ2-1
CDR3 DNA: TGTGCCAGCAGCCCCCCCGGCGGGGGTAAAGGTGAGCAGTTCTTC
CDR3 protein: CASSPPGGGKGEQFF

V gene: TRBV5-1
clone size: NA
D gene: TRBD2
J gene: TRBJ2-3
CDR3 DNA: TGCGCCAGCAGCGACACTAGCGGGAGTGGCGCAGATACGCAGTATTTT
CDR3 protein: CASSDTSGSGADTQYF

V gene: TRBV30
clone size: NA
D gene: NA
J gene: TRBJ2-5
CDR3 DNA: TGTGCCTGGAGCGGGGGAAGCTTGGGAGAGACCCAGTACTTC
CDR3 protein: CAWSGGSLGETQYF

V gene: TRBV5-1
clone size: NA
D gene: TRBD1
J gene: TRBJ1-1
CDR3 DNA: TGCGCCAGCAGCTTGGCAGGCAGGGGGGTGTCTGAAGCTTTCTTT
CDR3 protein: CASSLAGRGVSEAFF

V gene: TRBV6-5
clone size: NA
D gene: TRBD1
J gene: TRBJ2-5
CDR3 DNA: TGTGCCAGCACCCGACAGGGGCGTAGGGAGACCCAGTACTTC
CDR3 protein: CASTRQGRRETQYF

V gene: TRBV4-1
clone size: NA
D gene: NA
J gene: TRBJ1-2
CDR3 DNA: TGCGCCAGCAGCCCCACAGATACGCATAATGGCTACACCTTC
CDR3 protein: CASSPTDTHNGYTF

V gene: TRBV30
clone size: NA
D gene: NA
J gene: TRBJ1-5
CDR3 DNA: TGTGCCTGGAGTGTAGAGGGAGTGACCCAGCATTTT
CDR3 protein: CAWSVEGVTQHF

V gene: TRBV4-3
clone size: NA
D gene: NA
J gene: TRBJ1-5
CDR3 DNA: TGCGCCAGCAGCCAAGAATTGGTGGCAGCGCAGCATTTT
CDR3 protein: CASSQELVAAQHF

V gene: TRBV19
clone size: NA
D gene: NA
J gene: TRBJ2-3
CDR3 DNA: TGTGCCAGTAGAGGCGGATATAGCACAGATACGCAGTATTTT
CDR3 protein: CASRGGYSTDTQYF

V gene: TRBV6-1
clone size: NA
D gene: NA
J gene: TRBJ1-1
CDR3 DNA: TGTGCCAGCAGTGACGGTTCGGCTTTCTTT
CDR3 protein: CASSDGSAFF

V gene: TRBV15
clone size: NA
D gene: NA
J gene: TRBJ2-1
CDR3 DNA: TGTGCCACCAGCAGGACAAGTTACAATGAGCAGTTCTTC
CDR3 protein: CATSRTSYNEQFF

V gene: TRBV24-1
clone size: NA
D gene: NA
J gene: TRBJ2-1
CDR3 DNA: TGTGCCACCAGTGACCCAGGGTCCAATGAGCAGTTCTTC
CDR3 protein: CATSDPGSNEQFF

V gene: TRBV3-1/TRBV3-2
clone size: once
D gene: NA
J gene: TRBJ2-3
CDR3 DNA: TGTGCCAGCAGCCAAGATACTTTCCCTAGTCCGAGAGATACGCAGTATTTT
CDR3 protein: CASSQDTFPSPRDTQYF

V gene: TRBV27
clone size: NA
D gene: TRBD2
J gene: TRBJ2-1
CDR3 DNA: TGTGCCAGCAGGACTAGCGGGAGTGCCAATGAGCAGTTCTTC
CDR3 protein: CASRTSGSANEQFF

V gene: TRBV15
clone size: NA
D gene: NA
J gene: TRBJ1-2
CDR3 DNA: TGTGCCACCAGCAGAGATAACCAGGGAAGAGGCTACACCTTC
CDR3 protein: CATSRDNQGRGYTF

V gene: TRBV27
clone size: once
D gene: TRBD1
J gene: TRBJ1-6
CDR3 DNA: TGTGCCAGCAGTTTTTTCGACAGGGGGGGTAATTCACCCCTCCACTTT
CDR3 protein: CASSFFDRGGNSPLHF

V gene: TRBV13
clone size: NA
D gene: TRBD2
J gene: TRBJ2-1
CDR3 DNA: TGTGCCAGCAGCTTAGACGGGAGGGCACAAGAGCAGTTCTTC
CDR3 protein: CASSLDGRAQEQFF

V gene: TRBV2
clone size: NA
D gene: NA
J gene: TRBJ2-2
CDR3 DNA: TGTGCCAGCAGTGACGCAGGGGCCGGGGAGCTGTTTTTT
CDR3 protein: CASSDAGAGELFF

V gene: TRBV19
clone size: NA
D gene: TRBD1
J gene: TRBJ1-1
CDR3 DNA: TGTGCCAGTATCAGACAGGGTACTAGCGAAGCTTTCTTT
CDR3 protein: CASIRQGTSEAFF

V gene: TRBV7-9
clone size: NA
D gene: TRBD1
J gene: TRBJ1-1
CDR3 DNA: TGTGCCAGCACCCTAACAGGGGTGGACACTGAAGCTTTCTTT
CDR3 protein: CASTLTGVDTEAFF

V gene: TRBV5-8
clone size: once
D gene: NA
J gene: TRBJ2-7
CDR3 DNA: TGTGCCAGCAGGGAAGCAGGGATTCGTTACGAGCAGTACTTC
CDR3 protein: CASREAGIRYEQYF

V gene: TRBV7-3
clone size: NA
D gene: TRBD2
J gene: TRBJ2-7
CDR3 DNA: TGTGCCAGCAGCTTAGGTAGCGGGGGTACCTACGAGCAGTACTTC
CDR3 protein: CASSLGSGGTYEQYF

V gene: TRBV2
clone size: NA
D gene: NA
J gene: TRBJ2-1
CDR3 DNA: TGTGCCAGCAGTCATGACCCAGGGTCCTACAATGAGCAGTTCTTC
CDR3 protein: CASSHDPGSYNEQFF

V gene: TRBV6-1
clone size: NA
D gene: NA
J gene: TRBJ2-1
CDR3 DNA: TGTGCCAGCAGTGACCCCATTAGCGCGTACTCCTACAATGAGCAGTTCTTC
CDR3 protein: CASSDPISAYSYNEQFF

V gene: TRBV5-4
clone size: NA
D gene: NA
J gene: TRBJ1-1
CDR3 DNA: TGTGCCAGCAGCCGCCTTGGGGGGGGCACTGAAGCTTTCTTT
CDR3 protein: CASSRLGGGTEAFF

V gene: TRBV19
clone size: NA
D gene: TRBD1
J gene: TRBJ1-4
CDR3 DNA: TGTGCCAGTAGTGTGATACAGGGGATTGAAAAACTGTTTTTT
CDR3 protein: CASSVIQGIEKLFF

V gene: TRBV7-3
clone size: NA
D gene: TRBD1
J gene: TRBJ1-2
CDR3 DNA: TGTGCCAGCAGCCCGGGACAGAAGTATGGCTACACCTTC
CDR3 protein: CASSPGQKYGYTF

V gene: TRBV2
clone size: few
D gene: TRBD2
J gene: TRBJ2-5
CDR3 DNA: TGTGCCAGCAAGAGCGGGCTAGCGGGAGGTAAAGAGACCCAGTACTTC
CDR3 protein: CASKSGLAGGKETQYF

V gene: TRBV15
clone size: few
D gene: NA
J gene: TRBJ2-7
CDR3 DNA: TGTGCCACCAGCAGAGACGAGGGCTACGAGCAGTACTTC
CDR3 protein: CATSRDEGYEQYF

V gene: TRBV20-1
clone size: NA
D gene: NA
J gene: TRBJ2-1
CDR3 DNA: TGCAGTGCTAGTCTCCCACCACTCAGGGAGCAGTTCTTC
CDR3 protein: CSASLPPLREQFF

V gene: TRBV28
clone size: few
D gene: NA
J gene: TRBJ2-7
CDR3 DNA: TGTGCCAGCAGTTTATTGGGGCAGGGGAGCCACGAGCAGTACTTC
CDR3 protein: CASSLLGQGSHEQYF

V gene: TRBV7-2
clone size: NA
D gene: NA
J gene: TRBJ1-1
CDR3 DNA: TGTGCCAGCAGCTCACCGGACAGAGGAGTAATGAACACTGAAGCTTTCTTT
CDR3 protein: CASSSPDRGVMNTEAFF

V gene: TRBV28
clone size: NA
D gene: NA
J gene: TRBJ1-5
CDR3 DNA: TGTGCCAGCAGAACGAGGGGCAATCAGCCCCAGCATTTT
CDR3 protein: CASRTRGNQPQHF

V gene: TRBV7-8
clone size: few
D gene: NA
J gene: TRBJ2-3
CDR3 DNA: TGTGCCAGCAGCTTAGCGGGGCGAGATACGCAGTATTTT
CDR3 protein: CASSLAGRDTQYF

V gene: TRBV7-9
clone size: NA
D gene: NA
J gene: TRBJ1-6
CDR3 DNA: TGTGCCAGCAGCTCTCACAGGGAAGTTAATTCACCCCTCCACTTT
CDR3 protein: CASSSHREVNSPLHF

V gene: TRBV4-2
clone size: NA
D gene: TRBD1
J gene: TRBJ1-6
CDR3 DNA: TGTGCCAGCAGCCAAGAGGGACAGGGGGCGTCCTATAATTCACCCCTCCACTTT
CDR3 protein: CASSQEGQGASYNSPLHF

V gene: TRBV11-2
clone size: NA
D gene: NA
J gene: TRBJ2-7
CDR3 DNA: TGTGCCAGCAGCTTCCCCGGGGCCTACGAGCAGTACTTC
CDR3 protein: CASSFPGAYEQYF

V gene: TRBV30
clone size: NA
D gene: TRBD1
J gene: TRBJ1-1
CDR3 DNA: TGTGCCTGGAGTGTCCGGACAGGGGGTGAAGCTTTCTTT
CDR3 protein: CAWSVRTGGEAFF

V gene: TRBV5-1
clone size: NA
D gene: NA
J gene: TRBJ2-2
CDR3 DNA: TGCGCCAGCAGCTTGGGTTTAACCGGGGAGCTGTTTTTT
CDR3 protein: CASSLGLTGELFF

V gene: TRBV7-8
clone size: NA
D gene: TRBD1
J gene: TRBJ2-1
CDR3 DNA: TGTGCCAGCAGCCCCGGGACAGGGCAGAATGAGCAGTTCTTC
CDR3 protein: CASSPGTGQNEQFF

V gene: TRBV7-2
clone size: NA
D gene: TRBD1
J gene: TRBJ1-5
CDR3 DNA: TGTGCCAGCAGCCCGGGACAGCGTCAGCCCCAGCATTTT
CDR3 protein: CASSPGQRQPQHF

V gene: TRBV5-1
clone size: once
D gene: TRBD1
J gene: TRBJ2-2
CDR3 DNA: TGCGCCAGCAGCCCGGGACAGGGGATCGGCACCGGGGAGCTGTTTTTT
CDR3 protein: CASSPGQGIGTGELFF

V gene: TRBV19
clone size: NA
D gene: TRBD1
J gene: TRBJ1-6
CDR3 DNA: TGTGCCAGTAGTAATACAGGGGGCTCGGATTCACCCCTCCACTTT
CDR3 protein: CASSNTGGSDSPLHF

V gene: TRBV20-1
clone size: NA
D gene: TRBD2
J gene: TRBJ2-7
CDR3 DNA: TGCAGTGCTAGTGCTAGCGGGAGATACGAGCAGTACTTC
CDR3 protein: CSASASGRYEQYF

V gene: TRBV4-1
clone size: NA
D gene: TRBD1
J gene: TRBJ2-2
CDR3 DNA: TGCGCCAGCAGCCAAGAACTTGGACAGGGGGGGGAACATAGGACCGGGGAGCTGTTTTTT
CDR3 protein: CASSQELGQGGEHRTGELFF

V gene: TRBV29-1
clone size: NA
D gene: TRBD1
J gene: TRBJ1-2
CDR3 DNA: TGCAGCGGGGCCTCGGGACAGGGGCAGGGCTACACCTTC
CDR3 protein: CSGASGQGQGYTF

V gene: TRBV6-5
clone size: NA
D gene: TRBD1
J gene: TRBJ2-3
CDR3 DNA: TGTGCCAGCAGTTGGAGAGGACAGGGGATAGATACGCAGTATTTT
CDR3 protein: CASSWRGQGIDTQYF

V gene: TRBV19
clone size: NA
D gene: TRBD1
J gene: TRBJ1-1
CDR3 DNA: TGTGCCAGTAGTATTAGGACAGGGGGAATGAACACTGAAGCTTTCTTT
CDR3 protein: CASSIRTGGMNTEAFF

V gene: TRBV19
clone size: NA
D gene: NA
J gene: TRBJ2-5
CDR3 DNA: TGTGCCAGCCGGTCCCGCTATCAAGAGACCCAGTACTTC
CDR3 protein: CASRSRYQETQYF